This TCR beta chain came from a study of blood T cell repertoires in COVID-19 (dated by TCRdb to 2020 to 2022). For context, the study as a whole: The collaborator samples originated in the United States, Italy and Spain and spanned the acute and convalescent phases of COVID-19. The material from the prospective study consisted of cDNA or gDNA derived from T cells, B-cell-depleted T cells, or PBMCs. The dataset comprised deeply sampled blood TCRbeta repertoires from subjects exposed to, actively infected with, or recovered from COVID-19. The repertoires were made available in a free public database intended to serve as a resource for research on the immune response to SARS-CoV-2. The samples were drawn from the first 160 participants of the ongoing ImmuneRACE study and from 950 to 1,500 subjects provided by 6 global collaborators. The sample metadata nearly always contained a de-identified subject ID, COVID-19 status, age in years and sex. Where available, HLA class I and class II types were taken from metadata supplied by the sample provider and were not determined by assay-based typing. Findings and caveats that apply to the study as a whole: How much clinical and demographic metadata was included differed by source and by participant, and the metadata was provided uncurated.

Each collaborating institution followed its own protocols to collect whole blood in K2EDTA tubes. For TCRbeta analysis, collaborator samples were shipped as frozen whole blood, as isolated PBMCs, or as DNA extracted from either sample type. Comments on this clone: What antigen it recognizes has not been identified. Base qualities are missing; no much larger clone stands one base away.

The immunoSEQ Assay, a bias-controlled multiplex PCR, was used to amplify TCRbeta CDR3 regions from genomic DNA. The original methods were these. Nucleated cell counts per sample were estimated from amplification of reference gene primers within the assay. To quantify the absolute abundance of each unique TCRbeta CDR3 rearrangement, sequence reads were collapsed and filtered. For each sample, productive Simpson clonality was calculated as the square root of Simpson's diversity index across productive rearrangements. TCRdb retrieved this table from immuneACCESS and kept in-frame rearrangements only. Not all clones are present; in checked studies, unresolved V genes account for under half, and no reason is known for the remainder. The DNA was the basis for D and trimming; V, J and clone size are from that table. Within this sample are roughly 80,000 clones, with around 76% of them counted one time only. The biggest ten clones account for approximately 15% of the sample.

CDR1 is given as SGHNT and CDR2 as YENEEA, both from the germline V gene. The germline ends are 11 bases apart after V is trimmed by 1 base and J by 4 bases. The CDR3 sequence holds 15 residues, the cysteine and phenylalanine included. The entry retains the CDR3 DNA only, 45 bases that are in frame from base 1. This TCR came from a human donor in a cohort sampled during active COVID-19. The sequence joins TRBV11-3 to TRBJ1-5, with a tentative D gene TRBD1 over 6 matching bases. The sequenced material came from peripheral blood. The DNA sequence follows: TGTGCCAGCAGCTTAGGAGGGGACACTAATCAGCCCCAGCATTTT. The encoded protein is CASSLGGDTNQPQHF.